The 21 T cell receptor beta chains in this list originate from one sample, sequenced in a study of T cell repertoires in cytomegalovirus infection. Via MiXCR, TCRdb re-called the reads, giving one row per CDR3 protein. There are fewer than 300,000 distinct CDR3 sequences in the sample; about 26% occur only once, and about 15% lies in the top ten. The source material was PBMCs. Source of these receptors: a human donor in good health (CMV status not recorded). Some clones in this sample may be carry-over from other donors' samples.

This clonotype was counted at least ten times. This chain connects TRBV7-2 to TRBJ2-3; D may be TRBD2 (6 bases). The germline V and J ends were trimmed by 1 base and 0 bases, with 11 bases remaining between them. CDR3 length: 16 residues. CDR1 SGHTA and CDR2 FQGNSA come from the germline V gene. The CDR3 here is CASSLGPAGSTDTQYF. Written as DNA, the CDR3 is TGTGCCAGCAGCTTAGGACCGGCGGGAAGCACAGATACGCAGTATTTT.

The DNA for the CDR3 is TGTGCCAGCAGCGTCACCGGGACCCTAACCGACGAGCAGTACTTC. Translated, it gives CASSVTGTLTDEQYF. The chain joins TRBV9 to TRBJ2-7; tentatively, D is TRBD1 or TRBD2 (5 bases each). The V end lost 2 bases, the J end lost 5 bases, and 17 bases lay between the germline ends. Per germline, CDR1 SGDLS and CDR2 YYNGEE. The CDR3 runs to 15 residues.

The chain combines TRBV2 with TRBJ2-4; a weak D match, TRBD1 (5 bases). Germline values: CDR1 SNHLY, CDR2 FYNNEI. V lost 6 bases and J 3 bases, leaving 9 bases between the germline ends. The CDR3 contains 13 residues. CDR3 nucleotides: TGTGCCAGCAGGACAGCCGACAAAAACATTCAGTACTTC. This translates into CASRTADKNIQYF.

This clonotype was counted only a few times. V is TRBV11-2 and J is TRBJ2-7; no firm D call. This CDR3 comprises 14 residues. Looked up from germline, CDR1 is SGHAT and CDR2 is FQNNGV. V was shortened by 2 bases and J by 0 bases, with 8 bases between the two germline ends. CDR3 sequence (DNA): TGTGCCAGCAGCTTACAATTCGGCTCCTACGAGCAGTACTTC. Its translation is CASSLQFGSYEQYF. Filled out from reference TRBV11-2 and TRBJ2-7, the complete variable domain reads EAGVAQSPRYKIIEKRQSVAFWCNPISGHATLYWYQQILGQGPKLLIQFQNNGVVDDSQLPKDRFSAERLKGVDSTLKIQPAKLEDSAVYLCASSLQFGSYEQYFGPGTRLTVT.

This clonotype has a count of ten or more. The chain combines TRBV7-9 with TRBJ1-1; 7 bases fit TRBD1. This CDR3 is 16 amino acids long. V shed 5 bases and J 2 bases; nucleotides not matched to a gene: 11. Germline assignment: CDR1 SEHNR and CDR2 FQNEAQ (reference sequence). The CDR3 DNA reads as TGTGCCAGCAGCCCATTAATGACAGGGCGAAACACTGAAGCTTTCTTT. Translated, it gives CASSPLMTGRNTEAFF.

V gene TRBV5-4 combines with J gene TRBJ2-1, with a weak D call TRBD2 (6 bases). CDR1 is SGHNT and CDR2 is YYREEE in the germline V gene (reference sequence). Trimming cost V 6 bases and J 5 bases, with 21 bases left between them. The CDR3 totals 16 residues. The CDR3 loop is CASNPGGASVDNEQFF. The CDR3 nucleotides are TGTGCCAGCAACCCCGGCGGGGCTAGCGTAGACAATGAGCAGTTCTTC.

The genes are TRBV20-1 and TRBJ2-6, with 7 bases that match TRBD1. Germline CDR1 is DFQATT and CDR2 is SNEGSKA (reference sequence). The CDR3 is 16 amino acids. Trimming at V came to 6 bases and at J to 0 bases, leaving 8 bases not matched to a gene. CDR3 sequence (DNA): TGCAGTGCCGCGACAGGGCCAAGCTCTGGGGCCAACGTCCTGACTTTC. The encoded protein is CSAATGPSSGANVLTF.

This sequence joins TRBV6-1 and TRBJ2-2, with 8 bases that match TRBD2. V shed 7 bases and J 8 bases; nucleotides not matched to a gene: 15. This CDR3 contains 16 residues. Germline CDR1 is MNHNS and CDR2 is SASEGT. The CDR3, as DNA: TGTGCCAGCACCCACGCGGGGGTGACTAGCGTAGGGGAGCTGTTTTTT. Its translation is CASTHAGVTSVGELFF.

This clonotype turned up a few times. This chain connects TRBV29-1 to TRBJ1-1; D perhaps matches TRBD1 (5 bases). The length of the CDR3 is 16 residues. V was cut by 4 bases and J by 5 bases, with 23 bases left in between. Germline V gene data show CDR1 as SQVTM and CDR2 as ANQGSEA. CDR3 coding DNA: TGCAGCGTTGGGTCCTACCGCGGGGGAGGGTCTACTGAAGCTTTCTTT. Translation gives CSVGSYRGGGSTEAFF. Variable domain in full (rest from reference TRBV29-1 and TRBJ1-1): SAVISQKPSRDICQRGTSLTIQCQVDSQVTMMFWYRQQPGQSLTLIATANQGSEATYESGFVIDKFPISRPNLTFSTLTVSNMSPEDSSIYLCSVGSYRGGGSTEAFFGQGTRLTVV.

This clonotype has a handful of counts. This chain links TRBV15 with TRBJ2-7; 10 nucleotides line up with TRBD2. The CDR3 has 15 amino acids. Germline lookup yields CDR1 LNHNV and CDR2 YYDKDF (reference sequence). The V segment lost 0 bases and the J segment 6 bases; nucleotides outside the gene matches: 5. The CDR3 DNA reads as TGTGCCACCAGCAGAGATGTACTAGCGGGGCGCGAGCAGTACTTC. It is translated as CATSRDVLAGREQYF. The full variable domain, its missing parts supplied by reference TRBV15 and TRBJ2-7, is DAMVIQNPRYQVTQFGKPVTLSCSQTLNHNVMYWYQQKSSQAPKLLFHYYDKDFNNEADTPDNFQSRRPNTSFCFLDIRSPGLGDTAMYLCATSRDVLAGREQYFGPGTRLTVT.

The chain combines TRBV11-3 with TRBJ2-3, with D perhaps matching TRBD1 or TRBD2 (5 bases each). CDR1 SGHNT and CDR2 YENEEA come from the germline V gene. The CDR3 contains 15 residues. Trimming took off 8 bases at V and 0 bases at J, with 15 bases between the two ends. The DNA of the CDR3 is TGTGCCAGCTCCCCACGGGACCAAAGCACAGATACGCAGTATTTT. The encoded protein is CASSPRDQSTDTQYF. Using reference TRBV11-3 and TRBJ2-3 for the parts outside the CDR3, the full variable domain is EAGVVQSPRYKIIEKKQPVAFWCNPISGHNTLYWYLQNLGQGPELLIRYENEEAVDDSQLPKDRFSAERLKGVDSTLKIQPAELGDSAVYLCASSPRDQSTDTQYFGPGTRLTVL.

V usage is TRBV7-9 and J usage is TRBJ1-5; 8 nucleotides agree with TRBD1. With V trimmed by 5 bases and J by 7 bases, 10 bases remained unmatched. The CDR3 loop spans 15 amino acids. CDR1 SEHNR and CDR2 FQNEAQ come from the germline V gene (reference sequence). The CDR3 loop is CASSPFTGGGQPQHF. The CDR3, as DNA: TGTGCCAGCAGCCCGTTCACAGGGGGAGGGCAGCCCCAGCATTTT.

This clonotype came up a few times. The rearrangement uses TRBV5-1 and TRBJ1-6; no reliable D call. This CDR3 contains 13 residues. The V gene's germline CDR1 is SGHRS and CDR2 YFSETQ. Trimming removed 4 bases at V and 9 bases at J, with 11 bases between. The CDR3 reads CASSPQHGSPLHF. The CDR3 bases are TGCGCCAGCAGCCCGCAGCATGGTTCACCCCTCCACTTT.

The V and J genes are TRBV7-8 and TRBJ1-5; D is possibly TRBD1 (6 bases). The CDR3 length is 14 residues. Germline CDR1 reads SGHVS; CDR2 reads FQNEAQ. V was shortened by 5 bases and J by 8 bases, with 16 bases between the two germline ends. This CDR3 is CASSRRGGGEPQHF. The CDR3 DNA reads TGTGCCAGCAGCCGTAGGGGGGGAGGGGAGCCCCAGCATTTT.

The sample holds a few counts of this clonotype. The rearrangement links TRBV28 to TRBJ1-6, with D hard to call. This CDR3 comprises 15 residues. From germline, CDR1 is MDHEN and CDR2 SYDVKM. Trimming removed 1 base at V and 5 bases at J, with 9 bases between. The DNA for the CDR3 is TGTGCCAGCAGTTTATACAGTGGAGATAATTCACCCCTCCACTTT. This sequence encodes CASSLYSGDNSPLHF.

The table lists this clonotype with a few counts. The chain carries TRBV7-9 and TRBJ2-7; D is possibly TRBD1 (6 bases). The germline V gene has CDR1 SEHNR and CDR2 FQNEAQ (reference sequence). The length of the CDR3 is 15 residues. V was clipped by 5 bases and J by 2 bases, with 16 bases between them. The CDR3 nucleotides are TGTGCCAGCAGCGCCACAGGGATTGGGCCCTACGAGCAGTACTTC. The encoded protein is CASSATGIGPYEQYF.

This chain connects TRBV19 to TRBJ2-2; 8 bases map to TRBD1. Trimming cost V 0 bases and J 5 bases; bases outside gene matches: 5. Germline lookup yields CDR1 LNHDA and CDR2 SQIVND (reference sequence). The CDR3 contains 16 residues. The CDR3 DNA reads TGTGCCAGTAGTATAGATCCGAGACAGGGGACCGGGGAGCTGTTTTTT. Translation gives CASSIDPRQGTGELFF.

This clonotype occurred many times. J is TRBJ1-1 and V is TRBV10-2; D is perhaps TRBD1 (5 bases). The germline V gene has CDR1 WSHSY and CDR2 SAAADI. The CDR3 is 14 residues long. With 0 bases removed from V and 4 bases from J, the gap between germline ends came to 9 bases. CDR3 sequence (DNA): TGCGCCAGCAGTGAGTCGGGGGGAGGCACTGAAGCTTTCTTT. Its translation: CASSESGGGTEAFF.

This chain links TRBV6-2 or TRBV6-3 with TRBJ1-1, with D hard to call. Per germline, CDR1 MNHEY and CDR2 SVGEGT. The V gene lost 6 bases and the J gene lost 0 bases, with 11 bases spanning the gap. The CDR3 length is 14 residues. The CDR3 sequence is CASRNMGLNTEAFF. The DNA of the CDR3 is TGTGCCAGCAGAAACATGGGATTGAACACTGAAGCTTTCTTT.

The CDR3 protein is CASSALQGNTGELFF. The CDR3 DNA reads TGTGCCAGCAGCGCGTTACAGGGGAACACCGGGGAGCTGTTTTTT. This chain joins TRBV5-4 and TRBJ2-2; TRBD1 might be the D (6 bases). Trimming cost V 4 bases and J 1 base, with 11 bases left between them. Germline-derived CDR1 and CDR2 are SGHNT and YYREEE (reference sequence). This CDR3 is built from 15 residues.

The CDR3 DNA is TGTGCCAGCAGTTTACTTCTAGCGGGGGGGCGGGAGACCCAGTACTTC. This encodes CASSLLLAGGRETQYF. The chain carries TRBV27 and TRBJ2-5, with 12 bases that match TRBD2. The V gene's germline CDR1 is MNHEY and CDR2 SMNVEV (reference sequence). The CDR3 has 16 residues. V lost 2 bases, J lost 5 bases, and 6 bases stayed unmatched.